The clone carrying this T cell receptor (beta chain) was seen more than once but under ten times. Its antigen remains unidentified. CDR1 and CDR2 (germline): LGHNA, YNFKEQ. Trimming cost V 3 bases and J 1 base, with 9 bases left between them. This CDR3 has 14 amino acids. The sample originates from a study of identical twins. Study-level findings and limits: Sharing of beta out-of-frame sequences by twins showed a weaker excess.

In TCRdb, the 5' RACE reads were re-called with MiXCR into one record per CDR3 protein. The table includes 550,000 to 700,000 distinct CDR3 sequences, 9.5% to 10% detected once. The same data also contributed to another study, on yellow fever vaccine responses in identical twins.

The sequenced sample was PBMCs. This chain joins TRBV4-2 and TRBJ2-5; weak D call: TRBD2 (6 bases). The receptor was isolated from a woman between 18 and 29 years old in good health. CDR3 region: CASSHGLIQETQYF. CDR3 coding DNA: TGTGCCAGCAGCCATGGACTAATCCAAGAGACCCAGTACTTC.